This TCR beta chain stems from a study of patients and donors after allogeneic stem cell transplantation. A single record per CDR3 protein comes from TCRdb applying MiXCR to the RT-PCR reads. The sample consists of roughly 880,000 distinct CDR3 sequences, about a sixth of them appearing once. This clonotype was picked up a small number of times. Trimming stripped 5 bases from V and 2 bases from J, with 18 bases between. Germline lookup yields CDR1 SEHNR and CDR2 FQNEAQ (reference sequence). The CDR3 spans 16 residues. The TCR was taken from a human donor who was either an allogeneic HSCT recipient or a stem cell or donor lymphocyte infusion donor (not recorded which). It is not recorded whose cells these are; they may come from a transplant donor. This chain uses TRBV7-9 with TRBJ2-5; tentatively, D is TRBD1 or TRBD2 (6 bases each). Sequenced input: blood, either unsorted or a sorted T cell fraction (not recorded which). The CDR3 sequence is CASSPQAEGDQETQYF. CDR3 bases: TGTGCCAGCAGCCCCCAGGCGGAGGGGGATCAAGAGACCCAGTACTTC.